Following are 14 T cell receptor beta chains from one sample sequenced in a study of chemoradiotherapy in HPV16-positive cancers. Using immunoSEQ multiplex PCR, the repertoire was profiled, and TCRdb retains in-frame clones only, with some absent. In the table there are about 8,000 clones, less than 75% of which are singletons. Sample collection occurred from a patient who underwent chemoradiotherapy. These receptor sequences come from a human donor with HPV-associated anogenital cancer.

The V call is TRBV19, the J call TRBJ1-5, with 10 bases fitting TRBD1. The CDR3 spans 15 residues. The junction had 7 bases not matched to a gene; V was cut back by 4 bases and J by 7 bases. In germline, CDR1 is LNHDA, CDR2 SQIVND (reference sequence). The CDR3 DNA sequence: TGTGCCAGTAGTACGACGACAGGGGGCTTCCAGCCCCAGCATTTT. It translates to CASSTTTGGFQPQHF.

The chain joins TRBV4-1 to TRBJ1-3, with D possibly TRBD1 on 6 matching bases. The germline V and J ends were trimmed by 4 bases and 2 bases, with 15 bases remaining between them. CDR1 MGHRA and CDR2 YSYEKL come from the germline V gene. This CDR3 is 16 amino acids long. Here the CDR3 DNA reads TGCGCCAGCAGCCTAACCCCCAGGGGTACTGGAAACACCATATATTTT. It translates to CASSLTPRGTGNTIYF.

V is TRBV5-1 and J is TRBJ2-3; 13 bases fit TRBD2. Germline CDR1 SGHRS, CDR2 YFSETQ. The length of the CDR3 is 17 residues. V dropped 1 base and J dropped 2; count of bases not matched to a gene: 4. The CDR3 DNA reads as TGCGCCAGCAGCTTGAAGACTAGCGGGGGGCCCACAGATACGCAGTATTTT. It is translated as CASSLKTSGGPTDTQYF.

This chain connects TRBV14 to TRBJ1-2; 10 nucleotides agree with TRBD1. With 5 bases clipped from V and 4 bases from J, the junction kept 7 bases outside the gene matches. The CDR3 length is 15 residues. Germline loops: CDR1 SGHDN, CDR2 FVKESK. The CDR3 bases are TGTGCCAGCAGCTTGGGACAGGGGCTTGGCTATGGCTACACCTTC. This translates into CASSLGQGLGYGYTF.

The V and J genes are TRBV29-1 and TRBJ2-1, with TRBD2 identical over 8 bases. The germline V gene has CDR1 SQVTM and CDR2 ANQGSEA. The CDR3 spans 13 residues. V lost 7 bases to trimming and J lost 6 bases; unmatched junction nucleotides: 8. The CDR3 reads CSAPTSALNEQFF. The CDR3 nucleotides are TGCAGCGCCCCGACTAGCGCTCTCAATGAGCAGTTCTTC.

This clone was seen once. This chain uses TRBV19 with TRBJ2-5; TRBD1 agrees at 9 bases. The V and J ends lost 5 bases and 8 bases, in that order; junction bases with no gene match: 18. Per germline, CDR1 LNHDA and CDR2 SQIVND (reference sequence). The CDR3 is made up of 17 amino acids. The CDR3 bases are TGTGCCAGTAGTTCCCCCCCAAACAGGGGGCCACGTGAAACCCAGTACTTC. Its protein product is CASSSPPNRGPRETQYF.

This clone is a singleton in its sample. The chain is built from TRBV7-2 and TRBJ1-5; a possible D gene is TRBD1 (5 bases). Germline V gene data show CDR1 as SGHTA and CDR2 as FQGNSA. Trimming removed 6 bases at V and 0 bases at J, with 12 bases between. The length of the CDR3 is 15 residues. The CDR3: CASSSRTYSNQPQHF. CDR3 in DNA: TGTGCCAGCAGTTCCCGGACATATAGCAATCAGCCCCAGCATTTT.

This clone showed up just a few times. The chain joins TRBV19 to TRBJ1-2; D ambiguous. Germline V gives CDR1 LNHDA, CDR2 SQIVND (reference sequence). This CDR3 has 12 residues. The V end lost 5 bases, the J end lost 1 base, and 5 bases lay between the germline ends. The CDR3 coding sequence is TGTGCCAGTAGTTTGAGTAACTATGGCTACACCTTC. This gives the protein CASSLSNYGYTF.

This clone was seen a handful of times. This chain links TRBV7-9 with TRBJ1-1; no firm D call. Looked up from germline, CDR1 is SEHNR and CDR2 is FQNEAQ (reference sequence). The CDR3 is made up of 13 amino acids. V gave up 6 bases and J gave up 3 bases, with 11 bases separating them. CDR3 sequence: CASRGPAYTEAFF. As DNA, the CDR3 is TGTGCCAGCAGAGGCCCGGCGTACACTGAAGCTTTCTTT.

This clone appeared a few times. As DNA, the CDR3 is TGTGCCAGCTCACCAGCCCCCACACAGGGGGCAGCTGGTGTCACCGGGGAGCTGTTTTTT. Its protein product is CASSPAPTQGAAGVTGELFF. The genes are TRBV18 and TRBJ2-2; TRBD1 agrees at 9 bases. The CDR3 totals 20 residues. V lost 2 bases to trimming and J lost 4 bases; unmatched junction nucleotides: 17. Germline V CDR1 and CDR2: KGHSH, LQKENI.

This clone was observed a handful of times. The chain carries TRBV7-2 and TRBJ2-1; D gene uncertain. CDR3 length: 13 amino acids. Germline V gene sequence: CDR1 SGHTA, CDR2 FQGNSA. The V end was cut by 6 bases, the J end by 9 bases, with 15 bases between. Here the CDR3 DNA reads TGTGCCAGCAGACTCGTTGGATGGGGTGAGCAGTTCTTC. It encodes CASRLVGWGEQFF.

The chain uses TRBV29-1 and TRBJ2-5; 10 bases fit TRBD2. Germline V gene data show CDR1 as SQVTM and CDR2 as ANQGSEA. The trim removed 6 bases at V and 2 bases at J, leaving 12 bases unmatched. The CDR3 is 16 amino acids. The CDR3 nucleotides read TGCAGCGTCTTTGGACTAGCGGAGGCTATTCAAGAGACCCAGTACTTC. Encoded protein: CSVFGLAEAIQETQYF.

V is TRBV4-3 and J is TRBJ2-1, with 10 bases fitting TRBD2. The ends lost 0 bases at V and 9 bases at J; junction bases unmatched: 5. The germline CDR1 and CDR2 sequences are LGHNA and YSLEER. The CDR3 is made up of 15 amino acids. CDR3 sequence: CASSQELLAGVEQFF. The DNA for the CDR3 is TGCGCCAGCAGCCAAGAGTTGCTAGCGGGAGTTGAGCAGTTCTTC.

This CDR3 reads CASSSTDFMNTEAFF. The CDR3 nucleotides read TGTGCCAGCAGCTCGACAGATTTCATGAACACTGAAGCTTTCTTT. The rearrangement links TRBV5-6 to TRBJ1-1; D possibly corresponds to TRBD1 (5 bases). CDR1 is SGHDT, CDR2 YYEEEE, per germline. With 3 bases removed from V and 0 bases from J, the gap between germline ends came to 12 bases. CDR3 length: 15 amino acids.